This is a list of T cell receptor beta chains from one sample in a study of blood T cell repertoires in COVID-19. The table came from immunoSEQ multiplex PCR; TCRdb's copy has only in-frame clones and leaves some out. The data hold more than 25,000 clones, with 81% observed a single time. Sequencing input: peripheral blood. The receptors derive from a man aged 50 or older with active or convalescent COVID-19. The CDR3 runs from the conserved cysteine through the conserved F or W. Each record gives: V gene, J gene, CDR3 length, clone size, D gene, CDR3 DNA, CDR3 protein. D genes are given only for firm matches. Clone size, where shown, is once, few, many, or a class for clones that have expanded.

v_call: TRBV5-4; j_call: TRBJ2-1; cdr3_length: 12; clone_size: -; d_call: -; cdr3_nt: TGTGCCAGCAGTTTCGGACTGGGGGAGCAGTTCTTC; cdr3_aa: CASSFGLGEQFF
v_call: TRBV6-1; j_call: TRBJ2-7; cdr3_length: 13; clone_size: -; d_call: -; cdr3_nt: TGTGCCAGCAGTGATCGTAGGGGATGGGAGCAGTACTTC; cdr3_aa: CASSDRRGWEQYF
v_call: TRBV29-1; j_call: TRBJ1-1; cdr3_length: 12; clone_size: -; d_call: -; cdr3_nt: TGCAGCGTCGGGGCAGGGGCCACTGAAGCTTTCTTT; cdr3_aa: CSVGAGATEAFF
v_call: TRBV28; j_call: TRBJ2-7; cdr3_length: 18; clone_size: -; d_call: -; cdr3_nt: TGTGCCAGCAGCGTAGGCCGTGGGGGGATCAGTTCTCCCTACGAGCAGTACTTC; cdr3_aa: CASSVGRGGISSPYEQYF
v_call: TRBV9; j_call: TRBJ1-2; cdr3_length: 15; clone_size: -; d_call: TRBD1; cdr3_nt: TGTGCCAGCAGCGTAGAGTGGACAGGGGGCCATGGCTACACCTTC; cdr3_aa: CASSVEWTGGHGYTF
v_call: TRBV5-4; j_call: TRBJ1-2; cdr3_length: 14; clone_size: -; d_call: -; cdr3_nt: TGTGCCAGCAGCTTGCAGGGGTTTGCCTATGGCTACACCTTC; cdr3_aa: CASSLQGFAYGYTF
v_call: TRBV3-1/TRBV3-2; j_call: TRBJ1-1; cdr3_length: 13; clone_size: -; d_call: TRBD1; cdr3_nt: TGTGCCAGCAGCCAAGGACAGGGCCACCGAGCTTTCTTT; cdr3_aa: CASSQGQGHRAFF
v_call: TRBV29-1; j_call: TRBJ2-7; cdr3_length: 13; clone_size: -; d_call: -; cdr3_nt: TGCAGCGTACGGGAACCCGCTATTTACGAGCAGTACTTC; cdr3_aa: CSVREPAIYEQYF
v_call: TRBV29-1; j_call: TRBJ1-6; cdr3_length: 13; clone_size: -; d_call: -; cdr3_nt: TGCAGCGTGGGGGGGGGAGTGGATTCACCCCTCCACTTT; cdr3_aa: CSVGGGVDSPLHF
v_call: TRBV7-6; j_call: TRBJ2-7; cdr3_length: 15; clone_size: few; d_call: TRBD2; cdr3_nt: TGTGCCAGCAGCTTAGACCGGGGACTAGCTGGGGAGCAGTACTTC; cdr3_aa: CASSLDRGLAGEQYF
v_call: TRBV11-2; j_call: TRBJ2-1; cdr3_length: 12; clone_size: -; d_call: -; cdr3_nt: TGTGCCAGCAGCTCCTTCTCCGATGAGCAGTTCTTC; cdr3_aa: CASSSFSDEQFF
v_call: TRBV30; j_call: TRBJ2-1; cdr3_length: 13; clone_size: -; d_call: -; cdr3_nt: TGTGCCTGGAGTACCACTCGATACAATGAGCAGTTCTTC; cdr3_aa: CAWSTTRYNEQFF
v_call: TRBV6-2/TRBV6-3; j_call: TRBJ1-6; cdr3_length: 15; clone_size: -; d_call: -; cdr3_nt: TGTGCCAGCAGTTACTGGGGGGGGCCTAATTCACCCCTCCACTTT; cdr3_aa: CASSYWGGPNSPLHF
v_call: TRBV29-1; j_call: TRBJ2-3; cdr3_length: 17; clone_size: once; d_call: TRBD1; cdr3_nt: TGCAGCGTTGAAGATCTCTGGACAGGGGAGAACACAGATACGCAGTATTTT; cdr3_aa: CSVEDLWTGENTDTQYF
v_call: TRBV7-2; j_call: TRBJ2-7; cdr3_length: 11; clone_size: -; d_call: TRBD1; cdr3_nt: TGTGCCAGCAGCTGGACAGGGCACCAGTACTTC; cdr3_aa: CASSWTGHQYF
v_call: TRBV2; j_call: TRBJ1-1; cdr3_length: 14; clone_size: -; d_call: TRBD1; cdr3_nt: TGTGCCAGCAGTGGTACAGGGGGCGAGGGTGAAGCTTTCTTT; cdr3_aa: CASSGTGGEGEAFF
v_call: TRBV5-5; j_call: TRBJ2-3; cdr3_length: 15; clone_size: -; d_call: TRBD1; cdr3_nt: TGTGCCAGCAGTTTCCTAGGACAGGGACCAGATACGCAGTATTTT; cdr3_aa: CASSFLGQGPDTQYF
v_call: TRBV27; j_call: TRBJ1-5; cdr3_length: 15; clone_size: -; d_call: -; cdr3_nt: TGTGCCAGCAGTTTAACCGGACTGGGCAATCAGCCCCAGCATTTT; cdr3_aa: CASSLTGLGNQPQHF
v_call: TRBV5-1; j_call: TRBJ2-7; cdr3_length: 14; clone_size: once; d_call: -; cdr3_nt: TGCGCCAGCAGCTTGGAGGCAGGAATCTACGAGCAGTACTTC; cdr3_aa: CASSLEAGIYEQYF
v_call: TRBV28; j_call: TRBJ1-5; cdr3_length: 15; clone_size: -; d_call: -; cdr3_nt: TGTGCCAGCAGTTCCCGGGTTTTCTACAATCAGCCCCAGCATTTT; cdr3_aa: CASSSRVFYNQPQHF
v_call: TRBV20-1; j_call: TRBJ2-2; cdr3_length: 17; clone_size: -; d_call: TRBD2; cdr3_nt: TGCAGTGCTAGTTTCGGGGGAGCGGGGGAGAGCACCGGGGAGCTGTTTTTT; cdr3_aa: CSASFGGAGESTGELFF
v_call: TRBV19; j_call: TRBJ2-1; cdr3_length: 13; clone_size: -; d_call: -; cdr3_nt: TGTGCCAGTAGTGACAACAGAGCTTACCGGCAGTTCTTC; cdr3_aa: CASSDNRAYRQFF
v_call: TRBV21-1; j_call: TRBJ1-1; cdr3_length: 16; clone_size: few; d_call: -; cdr3_nt: TGTGCCAGCAGCAAATTTGGGACAGCTCTGAACACTGAAGCTTTCTTT; cdr3_aa: CASSKFGTALNTEAFF
v_call: TRBV5-1; j_call: TRBJ1-4; cdr3_length: 14; clone_size: -; d_call: TRBD1; cdr3_nt: TGCGCCAGCACTGTAGGACAGGGTCGAGAAAAACTGTTTTTT; cdr3_aa: CASTVGQGREKLFF
v_call: TRBV5-1; j_call: TRBJ2-3; cdr3_length: 16; clone_size: -; d_call: TRBD2; cdr3_nt: TGCGCCAGCAGCTTGGGGCAACTAGCGATCACAGATACGCAGTATTTT; cdr3_aa: CASSLGQLAITDTQYF
v_call: TRBV19; j_call: TRBJ2-2; cdr3_length: 15; clone_size: few; d_call: TRBD2; cdr3_nt: TGTGCCAGTAGCAGGACTAGCGGGCGGACCGGGGAGCTGTTTTTT; cdr3_aa: CASSRTSGRTGELFF
v_call: TRBV5-5; j_call: TRBJ2-7; cdr3_length: 14; clone_size: few; d_call: -; cdr3_nt: TGTGCCAGCAGCTTGTCAGGAAGCTCCTACGAGCAGTACTTC; cdr3_aa: CASSLSGSSYEQYF
v_call: TRBV7-6; j_call: TRBJ2-2; cdr3_length: 17; clone_size: -; d_call: TRBD2; cdr3_nt: TGTGCCAGCAGTTCCCCGGGACTAGCGGGCTTCACCGGGGAGCTGTTTTTT; cdr3_aa: CASSSPGLAGFTGELFF
v_call: TRBV7-9; j_call: TRBJ2-3; cdr3_length: 13; clone_size: -; d_call: -; cdr3_nt: TGTGCCAGCAGCTTTTCCGGCACAGATACGCAGTATTTT; cdr3_aa: CASSFSGTDTQYF
v_call: TRBV5-4; j_call: TRBJ2-5; cdr3_length: 10; clone_size: -; d_call: -; cdr3_nt: TGTGCCAGCAGCGAGAAGACCCAGTACTTC; cdr3_aa: CASSEKTQYF